This entry describes one T cell receptor beta chain. Its target is unknown. This sample was included in a study of vaccination effects on CD4 cells after COVID-19. The CDR3 spans 13 residues. The germline V and J ends were trimmed by 4 bases and 3 bases, with 11 bases remaining between them. CDR1 and CDR2 from the germline V gene are SGDLS and YYNGEE. Sequencing used immunoSEQ multiplex PCR; TCRdb keeps in-frame clones, though not all of them. Of approximately 40,000 clones listed, approximately 70% were seen once; the top ten hold approximately 33%. Sequencing followed a ViraFEST assay step that expanded antigen-specific CD4+ T cells with viral peptide pools. Cells that had been cultured for approximately ten days were the source of isolated CD4+ T cells. The person acquired a PCR-confirmed SARS-CoV-2 infection between March and December 2020. Fresh IL-2-containing medium replaced half the medium on days 3 and 7.

The chain links TRBV9 to TRBJ2-7; D not resolved. The specimen comprised CD4+ T cells from PBMCs cultured with a peptide pool, sampled before COVID-19 vaccination. This TCR was recovered from a human donor who had a prior SARS-CoV-2 infection. This CDR3 is CASSSSNYYEQYF. The CDR3 DNA is TGTGCCAGCAGCTCTTCTAACTACTACGAGCAGTACTTC.